These 12 T cell receptor beta chains came from one sample sequenced in a study of blood T cell repertoires in COVID-19. Profiling relied on immunoSEQ multiplex PCR, and the TCRdb table lists in-frame clones only, not all of them. The sample holds a few hundred thousand clones; 92% are singletons and the top ten take 15% to 20%. Source material: PBMCs or T cells enriched from blood (not recorded which). These receptors came from a woman aged 25 to 39 who had recovered from COVID-19.

The CDR3 DNA sequence: TGTGCCAGCAGCATAGGGACTAGCGTCTACGAGCAGTACTTC. Translation gives CASSIGTSVYEQYF. The V and J genes are TRBV5-4 and TRBJ2-7; TRBD2 aligns across 10 bases. The ends lost 4 bases at V and 3 bases at J; junction bases unmatched: 4. Per the germline V gene, CDR1 is SGHNT and CDR2 is YYREEE (reference sequence). This CDR3 is built from 14 residues.

This chain joins TRBV3-1 (or the pseudogene TRBV3-2) and TRBJ2-7; D remains ambiguous. The CDR3 length is 15 residues. V was cut by 1 base and J by 0 bases, with 10 bases left in between. Germline V gives CDR1 LGHDT, CDR2 YNNKEL (reference sequence). The CDR3 DNA follows: TGTGCCAGCAGCCAAGCCATTCCCGGCTCCTACGAGCAGTACTTC. Translating gives CASSQAIPGSYEQYF.

CDR3 DNA: TGTGCCAGCAGTTACTCGATCCAGGCCCATCACTATGGCTACACCTTC. Translated: CASSYSIQAHHYGYTF. The chain links TRBV6-6 to TRBJ1-2, with D unclear. This CDR3 is built from 16 residues. In germline, CDR1 is MNHNY, CDR2 SVGAGI (reference sequence). V shed 0 bases and J shed 3 bases, with 14 bases lying between them.

The V call is TRBV7-9, the J call TRBJ2-1, with a weak D call TRBD2 (5 bases). The CDR3 totals 17 residues. CDR1 is SEHNR and CDR2 is FQNEAQ in the germline V gene (reference sequence). Trimming took off 3 bases at V and 7 bases at J, with 22 bases between the two ends. The DNA of the CDR3 is TGTGCCAGCAGCTTCCCCCCCTGGACGGGGAGTAGGAATGAGCAGTTCTTC. Its protein product is CASSFPPWTGSRNEQFF.

The rearrangement links TRBV7-9 to TRBJ1-2; 8 bases match TRBD1. CDR1 and CDR2 (germline): SEHNR, FQNEAQ (reference sequence). Trimming removed 7 bases from V and 8 bases from J; junction bases left unmatched: 12. This CDR3 spans 14 amino acids. The CDR3 region is CASTLGSGGFGYTF. The CDR3 DNA follows: TGTGCCAGCACCCTGGGTTCAGGGGGCTTCGGCTACACCTTC.

V is TRBV6-5 and J is TRBJ2-2, with unresolved D. Germline V gives CDR1 MNHEY, CDR2 SVGAGI. V was clipped by 1 base and J by 0 bases, with 9 bases between them. CDR3 length: 16 residues. CDR3 residues: CASSYFRLPNTGELFF. CDR3 nucleotide sequence: TGTGCCAGCAGTTACTTTCGACTCCCGAACACCGGGGAGCTGTTTTTT.

The V gene is TRBV7-9, the J gene TRBJ1-3; D is possibly TRBD1 (5 bases). The CDR3 covers 13 residues. Germline CDR1 SEHNR, CDR2 FQNEAQ (reference sequence). The germline V and J ends were trimmed by 5 bases and 10 bases, with 15 bases remaining between them. The CDR3 DNA is TGTGCCAGCAGCCACCGGGACGGGAGGACCATATATTTT. This translates into CASSHRDGRTIYF.

The chain recombines TRBV11-2 with TRBJ2-1; 7 bases agree with TRBD2. Trimming at V came to 7 bases and at J to 6 bases, leaving 9 bases not matched to a gene. Germline values: CDR1 SGHAT, CDR2 FQNNGV. CDR3 length: 14 amino acids. CDR3 loop: CASNIFGEGNEQFF. The CDR3, as DNA: TGTGCCAGCAACATTTTCGGGGAGGGCAATGAGCAGTTCTTC.

This clone was observed a few times. This sequence joins TRBV2 and TRBJ2-7, with 7 bases fitting TRBD2. Germline V gene sequence: CDR1 SNHLY, CDR2 FYNNEI. Trimming took 4 bases from V and 4 from J; bases not matched to a gene: 7. The CDR3 has 14 residues. CDR3 coding DNA: TGTGCCAGCAGTGCAGTGACGGGACTATACGAGCAGTACTTC. Amino acid sequence: CASSAVTGLYEQYF.

The sample holds a few counts of this clone. Here the CDR3 reads CASIRTGNRNQPQHF. CDR3 in DNA: TGTGCCAGCATCCGGACAGGGAACAGGAATCAGCCCCAGCATTTT. The genes are TRBV7-9 and TRBJ1-5, with 8 positions matching TRBD1. Germline V CDR1 and CDR2: SEHNR, FQNEAQ (reference sequence). V lost 7 bases, J lost 4 bases, and 9 bases stayed unmatched. The CDR3 covers 15 residues. Based on the CDR3 plus reference TRBV7-9 and TRBJ1-5, the full variable domain is DTGVSQNPRHKITKRGQNVTFRCDPISEHNRLYWYRQTLGQGPEFLTYFQNEAQLEKSRLLSDRFSAERPKGSFSTLEIQRTEQGDSAMYLCASIRTGNRNQPQHFGDGTRLSIL.

The rearrangement joins TRBV18 to TRBJ1-1; a weak D match, TRBD1 (6 bases). Trimming removed 5 bases at V and 0 bases at J, with 10 bases between. CDR1 and CDR2 from the germline V gene are KGHSH and LQKENI. CDR3 length: 14 residues. The CDR3 nucleotides read TGTGCCAGCTCATTCGGACAGCTGAACACTGAAGCTTTCTTT. This translates into CASSFGQLNTEAFF. Drawing the rest from reference TRBV18 and TRBJ1-1, the complete variable domain is NAGVMQNPRHLVRRRGQEARLRCSPMKGHSHVYWYRQLPEEGLKFMVYLQKENIIDESGMPKERFSAEFPKEGPSILRIQQVVRGDSAAYFCASSFGQLNTEAFFGQGTRLTVV.

This clone has a handful of counts. This chain's CDR3 is CASTRGASGKDTQYF. CDR3 sequence (DNA): TGTGCCAGCACCCGGGGGGCTAGCGGGAAAGATACGCAGTATTTT. The rearrangement links TRBV2 to TRBJ2-3; 9 bases line up with TRBD2. The germline CDR1 and CDR2 sequences are SNHLY and FYNNEI. The CDR3 runs 15 residues. The V and J ends lost 7 bases and 5 bases, in that order; junction bases with no gene match: 10.